The next 19 T cell receptor beta chains were all read from a single sample in a study of response to subunit inactivated influenza vaccine. Each CDR3 protein gets one entry after TCRdb re-called the RT-PCR reads with MiXCR. The sample lists 290,000 or so distinct CDR3 sequences, over 20% occurring once. The specimen was PBMCs from blood, collected approximately 20 months after vaccination. Source of these receptors: a man in his fifties or sixties who received an inactivated influenza vaccine.

CDR3 protein: CASSLYLDPANEQFF. In DNA, the CDR3 is TGTGCCAGCAGCTTGTACCTAGATCCGGCCAATGAGCAGTTCTTC. J is TRBJ2-1 and V is TRBV7-9; D gene unclear. The CDR3 is made up of 15 amino acids. Trimming cost V 3 bases and J 6 bases, with 15 bases left between them. Germline loops: CDR1 SEHNR, CDR2 FQNEAQ (reference sequence).

This clonotype has more than one count but fewer than ten. The rearrangement joins TRBV4-3 to TRBJ2-3, with 14 positions matching TRBD2. Germline loops: CDR1 LGHNA, CDR2 YSLEER. Trimming at V came to 1 base and at J to 6 bases, leaving 6 bases not matched to a gene. This CDR3 spans 17 amino acids. The CDR3 loop reads CASSQAGTSGSGDTQYF. In DNA form, the CDR3 reads TGCGCCAGCAGCCAAGCCGGGACTAGCGGGAGTGGCGATACGCAGTATTTT.

This clonotype has a handful of counts. This chain uses TRBV12-3 or TRBV12-4 with TRBJ1-2; 7 positions agree with TRBD1. J gave up 4 bases and V 7 bases, and 6 bases lay outside the gene matches. The CDR3 covers 13 residues. DNA for the CDR3: TGTGCCAGCACCGGACAGGCACTCTATGGCTACACCTTC. This encodes CASTGQALYGYTF.

The table lists this clonotype with many counts. V usage is TRBV11-2 and J usage is TRBJ2-2; 9 bases map to TRBD2. V shed 3 bases, J shed 9 bases, and the junction held 11 bases outside the gene matches. The CDR3 has 16 amino acids. Germline V gene lookup returns CDR1 SGHAT and CDR2 FQNNGV. Here the CDR3 reads CASSFLGGRAVWELFF. The CDR3 coding sequence is TGTGCCAGCAGCTTCCTGGGCGGGAGGGCCGTATGGGAGCTGTTTTTT. Based on the CDR3 plus reference TRBV11-2 and TRBJ2-2, the full variable domain is EAGVAQSPRYKIIEKRQSVAFWCNPISGHATLYWYQQILGQGPKLLIQFQNNGVVDDSQLPKDRFSAERLKGVDSTLKIQPAKLEDSAVYLCASSFLGGRAVWELFFGEGSRLTVL.

This clonotype was observed a handful of times. The rearrangement uses TRBV19 and TRBJ1-1, with a possible D match to TRBD1 (6 bases). This CDR3 spans 15 amino acids. The germline gives CDR1 LNHDA, CDR2 SQIVND (reference sequence). Trimming cost V 6 bases and J 0 bases, with 14 bases left between them. The CDR3 coding sequence is TGTGCCAGTAGAAACAGGGCCCTCATGAACACTGAAGCTTTCTTT. This sequence encodes CASRNRALMNTEAFF.

The chain couples TRBV20-1 to TRBJ1-6; a possible D gene is TRBD1 (5 bases). Trimming stripped 6 bases from V and 10 bases from J, with 19 bases between. This CDR3 comprises 14 residues. Per germline, CDR1 DFQATT and CDR2 SNEGSKA (reference sequence). CDR3 sequence: CSARQGRLGSPLHF. In DNA, the CDR3 is TGCAGTGCCCGGCAGGGCAGGTTAGGGTCACCCCTCCACTTT.

As regards this clonotype: A junction boundary mismatches the germline segment, possibly from a read error. J is TRBJ2-3 and V is TRBV7-9, with 10 bases matching TRBD2. The CDR3 runs 16 residues. Germline assignment: CDR1 SEHNR and CDR2 FQNEAQ (reference sequence). The chain's CDR3 is CASGAAGGFLTDAQYF. The CDR3 DNA follows: TGTGCCAGCGGAGCAGCGGGGGGGTTTCTCACAGATGCGCAGTATTTT.

V gene TRBV20-1 combines with J gene TRBJ1-2; D call uncertain. The CDR3 covers 14 residues. V was trimmed by 4 bases and J by 4 bases, leaving 16 bases between them. CDR1 is DFQATT, CDR2 SNEGSKA, per germline (reference sequence). The CDR3: CSATGPRAVYGYTF. As DNA, the CDR3 is TGCAGTGCTACCGGACCGAGGGCTGTCTATGGCTACACCTTC.

The chain joins TRBV4-2 to TRBJ2-1; D possibly matches TRBD1 or TRBD2 (5 bases each). The germline CDR1 and CDR2 sequences are LGHNA and YNFKEQ. The CDR3 runs 14 residues. Trimming shortened V by 4 bases and J by 6 bases, and 13 bases separated the two germline ends. CDR3 DNA sequence: TGTGCCAGCAGCCCCTGGGACGGATTCAATGAGCAGTTCTTC. It is translated as CASSPWDGFNEQFF.

This rearrangement joins TRBV4-2 to TRBJ1-5; D uncertain. The CDR3 is 15 amino acids. V lost 0 bases and J lost 0, with 6 bases in between. Germline CDR1 and CDR2: LGHNA and YNFKEQ. CDR3 nucleotide sequence: TGTGCCAGCAGCCAAGAGGAATATAGCAATCAGCCCCAGCATTTT. Protein: CASSQEEYSNQPQHF.

This clonotype was recorded a few times. The genes are TRBV3-1 and TRBJ2-5, with D possibly matching TRBD1 (5 bases). In germline, CDR1 is LGHDT, CDR2 YNNKEL (reference sequence). Trimming stripped 4 bases from V and 2 bases from J, with 11 bases between. The CDR3 spans 14 residues. The CDR3 here is CASSPSTVQETQYF. The DNA for the CDR3 is TGTGCCAGCAGCCCTTCGACAGTTCAAGAGACCCAGTACTTC.

The CDR3 sequence is CASSHPITDTQYF. CDR3 bases: TGTGCCAGCAGCCACCCGATCACAGATACGCAGTATTTT. The chain links TRBV3-1 to TRBJ2-3; no definite D call. The length of the CDR3 is 13 residues. Germline-derived CDR1 and CDR2 are LGHDT and YNNKEL (reference sequence). The V and J ends lost 3 bases and 2 bases respectively, with 6 bases between them.

The chain uses TRBV4-3 and TRBJ1-2; D not resolved. V was clipped by 0 bases and J by 6 bases, with 17 bases between them. The CDR3 runs 16 residues. In germline, CDR1 is LGHNA, CDR2 YSLEER. CDR3 coding DNA: TGCGCCAGCAGCCAAGATCTGGTCAGGTTTGGACATGGCTACACCTTC. This encodes CASSQDLVRFGHGYTF.

The genes are TRBV20-1 and TRBJ2-1; TRBD2 matches 10 bases. Germline V gene lookup returns CDR1 DFQATT and CDR2 SNEGSKA (reference sequence). This CDR3 region has 15 residues. The ends lost 1 base at V and 10 bases at J; junction bases unmatched: 10. The CDR3 bases are TGCAGTGCTAGAGTTGGACTAGCGGTTGTTCGGGAGCAGTTCTTC. Translating it yields CSARVGLAVVREQFF.

The chain couples TRBV2 to TRBJ1-1; 8 positions agree with TRBD1. V gave up 0 bases and J gave up 7 bases; unmatched junction bases: 7. Germline-derived CDR1 and CDR2 are SNHLY and FYNNEI. The length of the CDR3 is 15 residues. The CDR3 DNA reads TGTGCCAGCAGTGAAGCACCGACAGGGGAGGTTGAAGCTTTCTTT. This translates into CASSEAPTGEVEAFF.

This clonotype has ten or more counts. The rearrangement uses TRBV5-6 and TRBJ1-2, with D maybe TRBD1 (5 bases). This CDR3 region has 17 residues. Germline loops: CDR1 SGHDT, CDR2 YYEEEE. V lost 4 bases, J lost 4 bases, and 23 bases lay in between. CDR3 sequence: CASSLSTGGGGFYGYTF. Written as DNA, the CDR3 is TGTGCCAGCAGCCTCTCGACCGGGGGGGGAGGTTTCTATGGCTACACCTTC.

This clonotype was observed a few times. This rearrangement joins TRBV28 to TRBJ2-1; 7 bases are shared with TRBD2. Trimming took 4 bases from V and 6 from J; bases not matched to a gene: 6. The CDR3 runs 14 residues. In germline, CDR1 is MDHEN, CDR2 SYDVKM. The CDR3 loop is CASSSHGGSNEQFF. CDR3 coding DNA: TGTGCCAGCAGTTCCCACGGGGGGTCCAATGAGCAGTTCTTC.

The chain joins TRBV6-2 or TRBV6-3 to TRBJ1-5, with a tentative D call TRBD1 (6 bases). Per the germline V gene, CDR1 is MNHEY and CDR2 is SVGEGT. This CDR3 is 17 amino acids long. V lost 7 bases and J 3 bases, leaving 22 bases between the germline ends. The CDR3 region is CASTSRDTMILNQPQHF. The CDR3 nucleotides are TGTGCCAGCACCTCACGGGACACCATGATCCTCAATCAGCCCCAGCATTTT.

This clonotype was observed many times. The chain recombines TRBV2 with TRBJ1-4; 8 bases fit TRBD1. The germline V gene has CDR1 SNHLY and CDR2 FYNNEI. There are 14 residues in the CDR3. J was trimmed by 7 bases and V by 6 bases; bases with no gene match: 7. The CDR3 region has the DNA TGTGCCAGCAGAGACCGGACAGGGCTTGAAAAACTGTTTTTT. This codes for CASRDRTGLEKLFF.